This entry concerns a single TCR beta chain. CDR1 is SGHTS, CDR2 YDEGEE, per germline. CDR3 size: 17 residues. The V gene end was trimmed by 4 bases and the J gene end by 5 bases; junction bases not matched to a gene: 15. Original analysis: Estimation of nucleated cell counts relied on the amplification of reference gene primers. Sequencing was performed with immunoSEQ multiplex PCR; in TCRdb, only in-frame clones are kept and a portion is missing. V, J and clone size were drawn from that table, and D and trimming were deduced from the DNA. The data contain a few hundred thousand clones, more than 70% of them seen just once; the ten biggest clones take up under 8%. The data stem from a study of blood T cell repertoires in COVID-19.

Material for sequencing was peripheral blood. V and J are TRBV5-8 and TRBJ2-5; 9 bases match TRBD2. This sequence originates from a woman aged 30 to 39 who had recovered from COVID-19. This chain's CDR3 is CASSDVGGGASAETQYF. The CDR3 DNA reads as TGTGCCAGCAGCGATGTCGGCGGGGGGGCGTCTGCTGAGACCCAGTACTTC.